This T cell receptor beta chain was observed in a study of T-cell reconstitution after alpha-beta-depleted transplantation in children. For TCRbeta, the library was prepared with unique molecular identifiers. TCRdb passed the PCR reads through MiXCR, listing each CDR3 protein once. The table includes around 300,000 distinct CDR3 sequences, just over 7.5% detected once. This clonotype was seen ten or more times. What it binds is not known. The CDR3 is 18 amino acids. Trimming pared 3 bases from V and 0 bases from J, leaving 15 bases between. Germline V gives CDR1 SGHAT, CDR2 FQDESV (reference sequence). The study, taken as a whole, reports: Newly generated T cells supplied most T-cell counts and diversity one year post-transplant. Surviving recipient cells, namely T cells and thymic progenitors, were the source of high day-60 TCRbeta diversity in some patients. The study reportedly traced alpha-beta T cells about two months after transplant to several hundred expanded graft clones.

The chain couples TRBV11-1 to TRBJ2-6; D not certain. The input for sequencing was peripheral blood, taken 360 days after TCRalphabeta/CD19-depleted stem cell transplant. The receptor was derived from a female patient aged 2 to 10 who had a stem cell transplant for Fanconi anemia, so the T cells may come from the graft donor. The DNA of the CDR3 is TGTGCCAGCAGCTTCCTTGGCCGGAGTATCTCTGGGGCCAACGTCCTGACTTTC. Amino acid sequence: CASSFLGRSISGANVLTF.